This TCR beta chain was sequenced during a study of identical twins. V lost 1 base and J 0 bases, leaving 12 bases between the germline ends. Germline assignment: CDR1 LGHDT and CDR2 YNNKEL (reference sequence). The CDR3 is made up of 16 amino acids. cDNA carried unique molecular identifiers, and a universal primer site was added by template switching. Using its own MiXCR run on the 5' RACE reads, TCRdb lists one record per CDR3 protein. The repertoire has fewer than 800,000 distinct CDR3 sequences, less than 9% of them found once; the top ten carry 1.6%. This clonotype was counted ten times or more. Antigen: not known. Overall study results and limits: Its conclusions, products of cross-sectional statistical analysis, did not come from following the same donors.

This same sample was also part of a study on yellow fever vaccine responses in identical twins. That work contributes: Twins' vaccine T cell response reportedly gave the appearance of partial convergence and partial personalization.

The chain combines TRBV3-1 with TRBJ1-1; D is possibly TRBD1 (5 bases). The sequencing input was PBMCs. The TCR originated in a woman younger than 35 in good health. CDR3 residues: CASSQVPGKMNTEAFF. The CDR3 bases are TGTGCCAGCAGCCAAGTTCCAGGGAAAATGAACACTGAAGCTTTCTTT.